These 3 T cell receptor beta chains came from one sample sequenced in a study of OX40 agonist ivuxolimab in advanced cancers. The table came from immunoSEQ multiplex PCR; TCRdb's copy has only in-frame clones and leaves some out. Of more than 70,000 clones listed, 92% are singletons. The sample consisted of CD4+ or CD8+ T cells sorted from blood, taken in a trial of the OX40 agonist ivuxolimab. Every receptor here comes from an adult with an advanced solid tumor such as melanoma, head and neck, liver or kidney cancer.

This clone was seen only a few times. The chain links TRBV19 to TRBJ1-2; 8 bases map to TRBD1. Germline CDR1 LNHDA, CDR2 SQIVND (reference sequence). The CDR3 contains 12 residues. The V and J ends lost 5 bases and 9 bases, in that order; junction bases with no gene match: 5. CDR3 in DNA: TGTGCCAGTAGTGGACAGGGACTACGCTACACCTTC. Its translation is CASSGQGLRYTF.

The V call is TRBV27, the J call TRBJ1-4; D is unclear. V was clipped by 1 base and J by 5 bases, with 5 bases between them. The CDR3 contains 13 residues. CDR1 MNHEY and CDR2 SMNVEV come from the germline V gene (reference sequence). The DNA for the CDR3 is TGTGCCAGCAGTTTATTGGGCAATGAAAAACTGTTTTTT. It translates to CASSLLGNEKLFF. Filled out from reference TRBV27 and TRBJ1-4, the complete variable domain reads EAQVTQNPRYLITVTGKKLTVTCSQNMNHEYMSWYRQDPGLGLRQIYYSMNVEVTDKGDVPEGYKVSRKEKRNFPLILESPSPNQTSLYFCASSLLGNEKLFFGSGTQLSVL.

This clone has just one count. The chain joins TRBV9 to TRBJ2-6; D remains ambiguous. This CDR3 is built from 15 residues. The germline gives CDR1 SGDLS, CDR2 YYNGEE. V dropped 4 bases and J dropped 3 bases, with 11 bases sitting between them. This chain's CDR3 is CASSPLGNGANVLTF. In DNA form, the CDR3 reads TGTGCCAGCAGCCCCCTGGGGAATGGGGCCAACGTCCTGACTTTC.